This is a list of T cell receptor beta chains from one sample in a study of Tregs in tolerant kidney transplant recipients. Clones were sequenced by immunoSEQ multiplex PCR, and TCRdb holds only the in-frame ones, with some missing. The sample has 74,000 or so clones, 90% to 95% seen once. Specimen: CD4+ T cells from blood (PBMCs), collected 24 months after the transplant. All receptors come from a human patient who received a combined kidney and bone marrow transplant. These T cells may partly come from the graft donor. Each CDR3 is given with its conserved first and last residue. The D gene is left open where the match is weak.

TRBJ2-7,TRBV9,TRBD2,TGTGCCAGCAGCGTAATTAGCGGGAATTCCGAGCAGTACTTC,CASSVISGNSEQYF
TRBJ1-1,TRBV18,-,TGTGCCAGCTCTATCAGTGGGGCAAACACTGAAGCTTTCTTT,CASSISGANTEAFF
TRBJ2-1,TRBV4-2,TRBD2,TGTGCCAGCAGCCAAAGGGGACTAGCGGGGGGGCCTTGGGAAAATGAGCAGTTCTTC,CASSQRGLAGGPWENEQFF
TRBJ2-7,TRBV27,TRBD1,TGTGCCAGCAGTTTTGGGGACAGGGGGATCTACGAGCAGTACTTC,CASSFGDRGIYEQYF
TRBJ2-1,TRBV11-3,TRBD2,TGTGCCAGCAGCCGAGGACTAGTGTACGTGCAGTTCTTC,CASSRGLVYVQFF
TRBJ2-5,TRBV7-3,-,TGTGCCAGCAGCTTAACGCGAAACAGGGAGGAGACCCAGTACTTC,CASSLTRNREETQYF
TRBJ2-1,TRBV4-2,TRBD2,TGTGCCAGCAGCCAAGGGATAGCGGGAGGGCCAAATGAGCAGTTCTTC,CASSQGIAGGPNEQFF
TRBJ2-5,TRBV5-1,-,TGCGCCAGCTCTCGACAGTATGAGGAGACCCAGTACTTC,CASSRQYEETQYF
TRBJ2-5,TRBV5-1,TRBD1,TGCGCCAGCAGCTTGGCCTACGACAGGGGTCAGACCCAGTACTTC,CASSLAYDRGQTQYF
TRBJ1-4,TRBV11-2,-,TGTGCCAGCAGCGCGGGGACGGGTTATAATGAAAAACTGTTTTTT,CASSAGTGYNEKLFF
TRBJ1-6,TRBV5-5,-,TGTGCCAGCAGCTTCTCCAGGCTCTCCTATAATTCACCCCTCCACTTT,CASSFSRLSYNSPLHF